What follows describes a single T cell receptor beta chain. In the original analysis: Amplified reference gene primers provided the basis for estimating nucleated cell counts. Sequencing used immunoSEQ multiplex PCR; TCRdb keeps in-frame clones, though not all of them. V and J calls plus clone size are reproduced from that table; the DNA served to infer D and trimming. Among approximately 270,000 clones listed, about 89% were seen once. The sample originates from a study of blood T cell repertoires in COVID-19. On the study more broadly: There were acute and convalescent COVID-19 samples, and they came from the United States, Italy and Spain. The analysed material was cDNA or gDNA that came from T cells, B-cell-depleted T cells, or PBMCs.

Germline CDR1 is SGHRS and CDR2 is YFSETQ. The CDR3 extends over 15 amino acids. The V and J ends lost 5 bases and 5 bases respectively, with 17 bases between them. This chain links TRBV5-1 with TRBJ1-5, with D maybe TRBD1 (5 bases). Sequenced input: peripheral blood. The source is a man in his forties with active or convalescent COVID-19. The CDR3 DNA sequence: TGCGCCAGCAGTCTTGTCGGGGGAGGGCATCAGCCCCAGCATTTT. Its translation is CASSLVGGGHQPQHF.